This T cell receptor beta chain appears in the sequencing data of a study of CD8+ T cells in alopecia areata. Notes on the study in general: Normal skin contains resident alphabeta T cells, and these are also sequenced in scalp samples. Lesional scalp, notably in alopecia totalis/universalis, had clonality above that of normal scalp.

Treatment specified: oral pan-JAK inhibitor, 5-10 mg twice daily. On this clone itself: As yet, its antigen is unknown.

This CDR3 contains 13 residues. V lost 0 bases, J lost 2 bases, and 6 bases lay in between. Germline values: CDR1 SGHRS, CDR2 YFSETQ. Investigators isolated RNA and reverse transcribed it into cDNA to act as the sequencing template. TCRdb keeps only in-frame clones here, not all; method: immunoSEQ multiplex PCR. The top ten hold more than 5.5% of the sample, which has around 120,000 clones, around 60% seen once. This TCR was sampled from a human donor with alopecia areata. This chain links TRBV5-1 with TRBJ2-7; D remains unclear. The starting material was CD4+ T cells sorted from blood, obtained at week 4, from a patient treated with tofacitinib. This chain's CDR3 is CASSLEPTYEQYF. CDR3 coding DNA: TGCGCCAGCAGCTTGGAACCGACCTACGAGCAGTACTTC.